Below, 12 T cell receptor beta chains from the same sample are listed, as sequenced in a study of metastatic and nonmetastatic thyroid tumors. TCRdb reprocessed the PCR reads using MiXCR. The top ten hold 20% to 25% of the sample, which has around 4,300 clones, 20% to 25% seen once. No treatment of any kind had been given to any patient before thyroid surgery. The sequenced sample was tumor tissue. The receptors were gathered from a male donor with papillary thyroid cancer or a benign thyroid nodule (not recorded which). Some clones in this sample may be carry-over from other donors' samples.

This clone was seen a handful of times. The chain joins TRBV19 to TRBJ1-4; D gene uncertain. The CDR3 totals 12 residues. Looked up from germline, CDR1 is LNHDA and CDR2 is SQIVND (reference sequence). V lost 7 bases, J lost 6 bases, and 9 bases lay in between. The DNA for the CDR3 is TGTGCCAGTACCCAGGCTCATGAAAAACTGTTTTTT. This codes for CASTQAHEKLFF.

This clone was picked up many times. The V and J genes are TRBV5-1 and TRBJ1-5; maybe TRBD1 (5 bases). The V gene lost 0 bases and the J gene lost 1 base, with 11 bases spanning the gap. The CDR3 totals 16 residues. Germline assignment: CDR1 SGHRS and CDR2 YFSETQ. This CDR3 reads CASSLGPGRSNQPQHF. In DNA form, the CDR3 reads TGCGCCAGCAGCTTGGGCCCAGGGAGAAGCAATCAGCCCCAGCATTTT.

This clone was seen once. The chain joins TRBV3-1 to TRBJ2-3; D gene ambiguous. Deletions cut 2 bases from V and 4 bases from J, with 10 bases between. CDR1 is LGHDT and CDR2 is YNNKEL in the germline V gene (reference sequence). The CDR3 consists of 14 residues. This chain's CDR3 is CASSQTVFSDTQYF. The DNA for the CDR3 is TGTGCCAGCAGCCAAACAGTATTTTCAGATACGCAGTATTTT.

This clone was seen only once. This chain uses TRBV11-2 with TRBJ2-7, with 7 bases aligning to TRBD1. CDR1 and CDR2 from the germline V gene are SGHAT and FQNNGV. This CDR3 contains 15 residues. With V trimmed by 2 bases and J by 0 bases, 4 bases remained unmatched. CDR3 protein: CASSLPGQSSYEQYF. Here the CDR3 DNA reads TGTGCCAGCAGCTTACCGGGACAGTCCTCCTACGAGCAGTACTTC.

The sample holds many counts of this clone. The junction shows a germline mismatch at one end, possibly a read error. Distinct nucleotide sequences in the sample also encode this CDR3. The V and J genes are TRBV24-1 and TRBJ2-3, with D perhaps matching TRBD1 (6 bases). Germline CDR1 reads KGHDR; CDR2 reads SFDVKD. The CDR3 totals 14 residues. CDR3 sequence: CATSDQGWADTQYF. Here the CDR3 DNA reads TGTGCCACCAGTGACCAGGGGTGGGCAGATACACAGTATTTT.

This sequence joins TRBV5-4 and TRBJ2-7; D ambiguous. V was trimmed by 4 bases and J by 1 base, leaving 6 bases between them. The CDR3 is 12 amino acids. CDR1 and CDR2 from the germline V gene are SGHNT and YYREEE (reference sequence). CDR3 nucleotides: TGTGCCAGCAGCCTGTCGTCCTACGAGCAGTACTTC. Translated: CASSLSSYEQYF. Based on the CDR3 plus reference TRBV5-4 and TRBJ2-7, the full variable domain is ETGVTQSPTHLIKTRGQQVTLRCSSQSGHNTVSWYQQALGQGPQFIFQYYREEENGRGNFPPRFSGLQFPNYSSELNVNALELDDSALYLCASSLSSYEQYFGPGTRLTVT.

The rearrangement links TRBV7-6 to TRBJ1-5; the match to TRBD1 covers 11 bases. Germline V lookup: CDR1 SGHVS, CDR2 FNYEAQ. The V segment lost 5 bases and the J segment 7 bases; nucleotides outside the gene matches: 13. This CDR3 has 17 amino acids. The DNA of the CDR3 is TGTGCCAGCAGCCCAGATGGGACAGGGGGTATCGACCAGCCCCAGCATTTT. Translation gives CASSPDGTGGIDQPQHF.

V is TRBV20-1 and J is TRBJ2-7, with 10 bases fitting TRBD2. J gave up 4 bases and V 8 bases, and 8 bases lay outside the gene matches. CDR3 size: 13 residues. The germline CDR1 and CDR2 sequences are DFQATT and SNEGSKA (reference sequence). The DNA for the CDR3 is TGCAGTCCCACCAGGACTAGCGGATACGAGCAGTACTTC. Protein: CSPTRTSGYEQYF.

This clone was seen more than once but under ten times. The chain links TRBV6-2 or TRBV6-3 to TRBJ1-5; no reliable D call. Trimming left V 0 bases short and J 3 bases short, with 9 bases between. The CDR3 consists of 15 residues. Germline CDR1 MNHEY, CDR2 SVGEGT. The CDR3 spells CASSYSMTSNQPQHF. In DNA, the CDR3 is TGTGCCAGCAGTTACTCTATGACATCCAATCAGCCCCAGCATTTT.

CDR3 loop: CSARESFSNQPQHF. The CDR3 DNA reads as TGCAGTGCTAGAGAGTCTTTTAGCAATCAGCCCCAGCATTTT. V usage is TRBV20-1 and J usage is TRBJ1-5; D is uncertain. V was pared by 0 bases and J by 0 bases, with 6 bases between. Germline V CDR1 and CDR2: DFQATT, SNEGSKA (reference sequence). The CDR3 loop spans 14 amino acids.

Turning to this clone: A read error may be the cause here, since a much bigger clone is one base away. The V call is TRBV9, the J call TRBJ2-5; D is uncertain. This CDR3 contains 15 residues. The V end lost 0 bases, the J end lost 5 bases, and 14 bases lay between the germline ends. CDR1 is SGDLS and CDR2 is YYNGEE in the germline V gene. The chain's CDR3 is CASSVGGPLVETQYF. CDR3 nucleotide sequence: TGTGCCAGCAGCGTAGGTGGCCCCCTGGTGGAGACCCAGTACTTC.

As concerns this clone: This may be a read error: a much more frequent sequence differs by one nucleotide. This sample also contains other DNA sequences that code for the same CDR3. The chain joins TRBV11-3 to TRBJ2-4; unclear D gene. V lost 0 bases to trimming and J lost 7 bases, with 19 bases between them. Germline CDR1 SGHNT, CDR2 YENEEA. The CDR3 runs 17 residues. CDR3 DNA sequence: TGTGCCAGCAGCTTAGAGGGTTTTGCTTTTCGTGGCAACATTCAGTACTTC. Residues: CASSLEGFAFRGNIQYF.